These 6 T cell receptor beta chains share one sample of origin, sequenced in a study of blood T cell repertoires in COVID-19. The protocol was immunoSEQ multiplex PCR, while the TCRdb copy is restricted to in-frame clones and leaves out a portion. Of roughly 180,000 clones in the sample, roughly 84% were seen once. Source material: peripheral blood. The receptors were gathered from a woman older than 75 with active or convalescent COVID-19.

The V and J genes are TRBV14 and TRBJ2-3; D not resolved. The CDR3 extends over 13 amino acids. Trimming took off 3 bases at V and 0 bases at J, with 4 bases between the two ends. Germline CDR1 SGHDN, CDR2 FVKESK. The CDR3 here is CASSHTSTDTQYF. The CDR3 DNA reads as TGTGCCAGCAGCCATACTAGCACAGATACGCAGTATTTT.

CDR3 in amino acids: CASSLGTGNYGYTF. The DNA for the CDR3 is TGTGCCAGCAGCTTAGGAACAGGGAACTATGGCTACACCTTC. V gene TRBV7-9 combines with J gene TRBJ1-2, with D possibly TRBD1 on 6 matching bases. V lost 1 base and J lost 2, with 8 bases in between. The germline V gene encodes CDR1 SEHNR and CDR2 FQNEAQ (reference sequence). The CDR3 is made up of 14 amino acids. Using reference TRBV7-9 and TRBJ1-2 for the parts outside the CDR3, the full variable domain is DTGVSQNPRHKITKRGQNVTFRCDPISEHNRLYWYRQTLGQGPEFLTYFQNEAQLEKSRLLSDRFSAERPKGSFSTLEIQRTEQGDSAMYLCASSLGTGNYGYTFGSGTRLTVV.

The chain has TRBV18 and TRBJ1-1; possibly TRBD1 for D (5 bases). The V gene lost 1 base and the J gene lost 3 bases, with 6 bases spanning the gap. Germline V gene sequence: CDR1 KGHSH, CDR2 LQKENI. The CDR3 totals 13 residues. As DNA, the CDR3 is TGTGCCAGCTCACCACGGGGGGACACTGAAGCTTTCTTT. Residues: CASSPRGDTEAFF.

This clone was picked up a small number of times. This rearrangement joins TRBV6-5 to TRBJ2-7; 12 nucleotides agree with TRBD2. The CDR3 runs 15 residues. The V gene end was trimmed by 7 bases and the J gene end by 5 bases; junction bases not matched to a gene: 9. CDR1 is MNHEY, CDR2 SVGAGI, per germline. The CDR3 coding sequence is TGTGCCAGCAAGTTTAGACTAGCGGGAGCTGACGAGCAGTACTTC. Its protein product is CASKFRLAGADEQYF.

This rearrangement joins TRBV19 to TRBJ2-2; no reliable D call. The V end was cut by 1 base, the J end by 0 bases, with 3 bases between. Germline V gene lookup returns CDR1 LNHDA and CDR2 SQIVND (reference sequence). The CDR3 runs to 14 residues. The CDR3 loop reads CASSIGTNTGELFF. The CDR3 nucleotides are TGTGCCAGTAGTATAGGTACGAACACCGGGGAGCTGTTTTTT.

This clone appeared a few times. The rearrangement links TRBV2 to TRBJ1-5; possibly TRBD1 for D (6 bases). The germline CDR1 and CDR2 sequences are SNHLY and FYNNEI. This CDR3 spans 13 amino acids. Trimming left V 7 bases short and J 3 bases short, with 10 bases between. The CDR3 nucleotides are TGTGCCAGCAAACGGGACAACAATCAGCCCCAGCATTTT. It encodes CASKRDNNQPQHF. The variable domain in full, completed from reference TRBV2 and TRBJ1-5, reads EPEVTQTPSHQVTQMGQEVILRCVPISNHLYFYWYRQILGQKVEFLVSFYNNEISEKSEIFDDQFSVERPDGSNFTLKIRSTKLEDSAMYFCASKRDNNQPQHFGDGTRLSIL.